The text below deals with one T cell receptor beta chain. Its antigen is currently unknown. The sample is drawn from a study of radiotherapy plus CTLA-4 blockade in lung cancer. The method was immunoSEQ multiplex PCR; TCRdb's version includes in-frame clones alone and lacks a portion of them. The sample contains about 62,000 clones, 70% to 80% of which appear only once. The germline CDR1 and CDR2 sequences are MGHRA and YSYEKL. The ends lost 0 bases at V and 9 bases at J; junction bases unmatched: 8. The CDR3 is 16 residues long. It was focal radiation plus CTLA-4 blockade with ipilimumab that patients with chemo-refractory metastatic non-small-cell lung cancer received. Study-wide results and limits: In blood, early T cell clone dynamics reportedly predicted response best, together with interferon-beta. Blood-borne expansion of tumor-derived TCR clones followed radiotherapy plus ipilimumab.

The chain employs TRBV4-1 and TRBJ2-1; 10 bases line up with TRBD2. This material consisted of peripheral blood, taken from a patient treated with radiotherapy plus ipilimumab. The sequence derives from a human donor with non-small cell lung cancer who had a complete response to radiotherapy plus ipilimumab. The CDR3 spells CASSQERAGGSGEQFF. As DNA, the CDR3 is TGCGCCAGCAGCCAAGAGAGAGCGGGAGGGTCTGGTGAGCAGTTCTTC.